The text below deals with one T cell receptor beta chain. Its antigen remains unknown. Assay: immunoSEQ multiplex PCR; the TCRdb copy retains only in-frame clones and omits some. The sample holds about 45,000 clones, around 66% seen once. The CDR3 is made up of 12 amino acids. Germline V CDR1 and CDR2: SNHLY, FYNNEI. With 6 bases removed from V and 6 bases from J, the gap between germline ends came to 12 bases. This record belongs to a study of vaccination effects on CD4 cells after COVID-19. Study observations and caveats: By a late point after vaccination, infection- and vaccine-induced clones had shrunk markedly through clonal contraction.

Before sequencing took place, the ViraFEST assay used viral peptide pools to expand antigen-specific CD4+ T cells. A roughly 11-day culture period preceded the isolation of CD4+ T cells. The infection with SARS-CoV-2 (confirmed by PCR) occurred in this person between March and December 2020. Each culture well received over 1.5 million PBMC. These cells were then cultured in IMDM with roughly 9.8 IU/ml IL-2 and around 10 ug/ml peptides. Half the medium was replaced with IL-2 medium on days 3 and 7. This TCR was recovered from a human donor who had a prior SARS-CoV-2 infection. Here the sequenced sample was CD4+ T cells from PBMCs cultured with a peptide pool, taken before COVID-19 vaccination. The J gene is TRBJ2-7, the V gene TRBV2, with a weak D call TRBD1 (6 bases). CDR3 sequence reads: CASSPTGFEQYF. CDR3 sequence (DNA): TGTGCCAGCAGCCCCACAGGGTTCGAGCAGTACTTC.